This paragraph reports one T cell receptor (beta chain). This CDR3 contains 14 residues. CDR1 and CDR2 (germline): LNHDA, SQIVND (reference sequence). V was pared by 9 bases and J by 4 bases, with 6 bases of the junction left unmatched. This entry comes from a study of technical replicates of blood from several donors. The method was immunoSEQ multiplex PCR; TCRdb's version includes in-frame clones alone and lacks a portion of them. The sample contains fewer than 100,000 clones, around 97% of which appear only once. The clonotype comes from a human donor in good health. This chain connects TRBV19 to TRBJ2-1, with 10 bases identical to TRBD2. The sequenced sample consisted of T cells isolated from PBMCs. CDR3 sequence: CASRTSGLYNEQFF. CDR3 sequence (DNA): TGTGCCAGCCGGACTAGCGGCCTTTACAATGAGCAGTTCTTC.